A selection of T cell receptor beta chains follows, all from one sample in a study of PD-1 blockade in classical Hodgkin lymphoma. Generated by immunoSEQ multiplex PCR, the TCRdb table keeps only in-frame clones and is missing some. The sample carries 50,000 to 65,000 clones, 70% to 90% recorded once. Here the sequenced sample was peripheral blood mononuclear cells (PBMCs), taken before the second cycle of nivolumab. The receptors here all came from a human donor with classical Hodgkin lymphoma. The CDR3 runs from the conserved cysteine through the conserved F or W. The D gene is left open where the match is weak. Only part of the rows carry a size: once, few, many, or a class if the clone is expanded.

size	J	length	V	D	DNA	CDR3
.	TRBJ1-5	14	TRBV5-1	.	TGCGCCAGCAGCCGGACGGGGTCGGATCAGCCCCAGCATTTT	CASSRTGSDQPQHF
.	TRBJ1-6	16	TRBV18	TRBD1	TGTGCCAGCTCACCACTACCGGGACAGGGTGATTCACCCCTCCACTTT	CASSPLPGQGDSPLHF
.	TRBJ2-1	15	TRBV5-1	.	TGCGCCAGCAGCTTGGGGGACATCTCCTACAATGAGCAGTTCTTC	CASSLGDISYNEQFF
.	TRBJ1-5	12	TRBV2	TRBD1	TGTGCCAGCAGCGGACAGGGTCAGCCCCAGCATTTT	CASSGQGQPQHF
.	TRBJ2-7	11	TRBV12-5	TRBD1	TGTGCTAGTGGCCAGGGACAGGAGCAGTACTTC	CASGQGQEQYF
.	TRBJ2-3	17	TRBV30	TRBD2	TGTGCCTGGAGTCGAGGACTAGCGGGCCCGGAGGCAGATACGCAGTATTTT	CAWSRGLAGPEADTQYF
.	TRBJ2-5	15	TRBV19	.	TGTGCCAGTAGTATAGTTCGGACAGAAGAAGAGACCCAGTACTTC	CASSIVRTEEETQYF
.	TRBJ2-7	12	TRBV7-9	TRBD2	TGTGCCAGCAGCGCCCAGCGGGGCGAGCAGTACTTC	CASSAQRGEQYF
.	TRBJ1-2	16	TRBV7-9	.	TGTGCCAGCAGCTTAGAGTCGGGAGGCTATAACTATGGCTACACCTTC	CASSLESGGYNYGYTF
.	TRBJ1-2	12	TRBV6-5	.	TGTGCCAGCAGTTACTCGGGGACTCACAGTACCTTC	CASSYSGTHSTF
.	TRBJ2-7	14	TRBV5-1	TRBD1	TGCGCCAGCAGGTCCGGGACAGGGTCATACGAGCAGTACTTC	CASRSGTGSYEQYF
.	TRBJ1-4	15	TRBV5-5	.	TGTGCCAGCAGCCGCTCCGGGGGTCCGGATGAAAAACTGTTTTTT	CASSRSGGPDEKLFF
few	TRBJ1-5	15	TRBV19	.	TGTGCCAGTAGTAGCCTACAGGTGATCAATCAGCCCCAGCATTTT	CASSSLQVINQPQHF
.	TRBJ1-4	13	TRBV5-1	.	TGCGCCAGCAGCCCTTCCCCCGGGGGAAAACTGTTTTTT	CASSPSPGGKLFF
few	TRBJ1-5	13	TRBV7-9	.	TGTGCCAGCAGCTTAGCCGGGGGACTCCCCCAGCATTTT	CASSLAGGLPQHF
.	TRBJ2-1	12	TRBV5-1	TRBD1	TGCGCCAGCAGCTTACAGGGGAATGAGCAGTTCTTC	CASSLQGNEQFF
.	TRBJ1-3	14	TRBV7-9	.	TGTGCCAGCAGCTTAGCAGGGTACGGAAACACCATATATTTT	CASSLAGYGNTIYF
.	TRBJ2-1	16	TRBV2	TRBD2	TGTGCCAGCAGTGTACTCGGGACTACCCTAAGGAATGAGCAGTTCTTC	CASSVLGTTLRNEQFF
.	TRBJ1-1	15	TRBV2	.	TGTGCCAGCAGTGAGGGACGGCAGGCGGACACTGAAGCTTTCTTT	CASSEGRQADTEAFF
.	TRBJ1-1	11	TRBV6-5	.	TGTGCCAGCAGTTACAACGCTGAAGCTTTCTTT	CASSYNAEAFF
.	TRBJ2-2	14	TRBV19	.	TGTGCCAGTAGTTTTGGGGCCGGCACCGGGGAGCTGTTTTTT	CASSFGAGTGELFF
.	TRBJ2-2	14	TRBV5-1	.	TGCGCCAGCAGCTTGGGGGGTTCGTTCGGGGAGCTGTTTTTT	CASSLGGSFGELFF
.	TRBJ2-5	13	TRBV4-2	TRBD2	TGTGCCAGCAGCCGGACTAGGAAAGAGACCCAGTACTTC	CASSRTRKETQYF
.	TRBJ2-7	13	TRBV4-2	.	TGTGCCAGCAGCCAGACGCGGCACTACGAGCAGTACTTC	CASSQTRHYEQYF
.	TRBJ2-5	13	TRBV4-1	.	TGCGCCAGCAGCGGAGGATATCAAGAGACCCAGTACTTC	CASSGGYQETQYF
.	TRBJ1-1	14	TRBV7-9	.	TGTGCCAGCAGCTTCGGCGGGGCTACCACTGAAGCTTTCTTT	CASSFGGATTEAFF
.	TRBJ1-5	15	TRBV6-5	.	TGTGCCAGCAGTCCCTCAGGGGAAATTTGGCGGCCCCAGCATTTT	CASSPSGEIWRPQHF
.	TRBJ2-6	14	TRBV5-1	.	TGCGCCAGCAGCTTTCCCTCTGGGGCCAACGTCCTGACTTTC	CASSFPSGANVLTF
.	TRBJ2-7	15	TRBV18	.	TGTGCCAGCTCGCTTCGGGAGGGGGCCGACTACGAGCAGTACTTC	CASSLREGADYEQYF